Shown below are 20 T cell receptor beta chains from a single sample sequenced in a study of cytomegalovirus exposure and HLA in healthy donors. With 60 Vbeta and 13 Jbeta primers, the PCR was carried out. Measured with immunoSEQ multiplex PCR; TCRdb has only the in-frame clones, and not every one. Here the sample spans some 150,000 clones, almost 80% being singletons. The specimen was PBMCs. These TCRs come from a man aged 40-49 years in good health and CMV-seropositive.

The chain joins TRBV9 to TRBJ1-2; D unresolved. CDR1 and CDR2 (germline): SGDLS, YYNGEE. The CDR3 is 13 amino acids. V was trimmed by 3 bases and J by 5 bases, leaving 11 bases between them. The CDR3 sequence is CASSGTSTYGYTF. In DNA, the CDR3 is TGTGCCAGCAGCGGAACATCCACGTATGGCTACACCTTC.

The chain links TRBV6-6 to TRBJ2-1; 7 nucleotides align to TRBD1. CDR1 and CDR2 from the germline V gene are MNHNY and SVGAGI (reference sequence). Trimming at V came to 2 bases and at J to 5 bases, leaving 3 bases not matched to a gene. The CDR3 extends over 14 amino acids. The CDR3 DNA reads as TGTGCCAGCAGTTACCCGGGACAGCACAATGAGCAGTTCTTC. Its protein product is CASSYPGQHNEQFF.

This clone has only a few counts. The chain employs TRBV6-6 and TRBJ2-7; perhaps TRBD1 as D (5 bases). The CDR3 runs to 13 residues. With 6 bases removed from V and 3 bases from J, the gap between germline ends came to 12 bases. Germline CDR1 is MNHNY and CDR2 is SVGAGI (reference sequence). The CDR3 spells CASSTGQVYEQYF. The CDR3 nucleotides are TGTGCCAGCAGCACAGGACAAGTCTACGAGCAGTACTTC.

The V and J genes are TRBV4-2 and TRBJ2-6, with TRBD1 matching over 11 bases. The V segment lost 8 bases and the J segment 2 bases; nucleotides outside the gene matches: 8. The CDR3 sequence is 17 residues long. Per the germline V gene, CDR1 is LGHNA and CDR2 is YNFKEQ. This chain's CDR3 is CASRTGGGSTGANVLTF. The CDR3 DNA reads as TGTGCCAGCCGGACAGGGGGCGGTTCGACTGGGGCCAACGTCCTGACTTTC.

With respect to this clone: Mismatch with germline at one junction end may stem from a read error. The sample holds other DNA sequences that translate to the same CDR3. The V call is TRBV7-8, the J call TRBJ2-7; 7 nucleotides match TRBD2. Germline lookup yields CDR1 SGHVS and CDR2 FQNEAQ. The CDR3 covers 15 residues. In nucleotides, the CDR3 is TGTGCCAGCAGCTTTGGCCTAGCGGACTCCTACGAGCAGTACTTT. Translation: CASSFGLADSYEQYF.

V and J are TRBV27 and TRBJ2-5; a weak D match, TRBD1 (6 bases). The J call may be mistaken, given a closer DNA end match to TRBJ2-7. The CDR3 length is 13 residues. The germline CDR1 and CDR2 sequences are MNHEY and SMNVEV (reference sequence). The CDR3 here is CASSFGQSYEQYF. In DNA, the CDR3 is TGTGCCAGCAGTTTTGGACAGTCCTACGAGCAGTACTTC.

The sample holds one count of this clone. The chain recombines TRBV5-1 with TRBJ1-1; 7 nucleotides match TRBD1. After removal of 0 bases from V and 8 bases from J, the junction contained 1 base not matched to a gene. The CDR3 totals 12 residues. Germline V gene lookup returns CDR1 SGHRS and CDR2 YFSETQ. This CDR3 reads CASSLGQGEAFF. CDR3 sequence (DNA): TGCGCCAGCAGCTTGGGACAGGGCGAAGCTTTCTTT. Using reference TRBV5-1 and TRBJ1-1 for the parts outside the CDR3, the full variable domain is KAGVTQTPRYLIKTRGQQVTLSCSPISGHRSVSWYQQTPGQGLQFLFEYFSETQRNKGNFPGRFSGRQFSNSRSEMNVSTLELGDSALYLCASSLGQGEAFFGQGTRLTVV.

This chain connects TRBV6-5 to TRBJ2-3; the D gene is possibly TRBD1 (8 bases). V lost 5 bases and J lost 3, with 15 bases in between. Per the germline V gene, CDR1 is MNHEY and CDR2 is SVGAGI. This CDR3 is 15 amino acids long. CDR3 nucleotide sequence: TGTGCCAGCAGTCCCACAGGGGGGGGGACAGATACGCAGTATTTT. As protein: CASSPTGGGTDTQYF.

The chain recombines TRBV5-1 with TRBJ2-1; a weak D match, TRBD2 (6 bases). Germline assignment: CDR1 SGHRS and CDR2 YFSETQ. Trimming cost V 2 bases and J 4 bases, with 25 bases left between them. The length of the CDR3 is 19 residues. In DNA, the CDR3 is TGCGCCAGCAGCTTAGGGGTTAACTTAGCGGATCTGGGTTACAATGAGCAGTTCTTC. Translated, it gives CASSLGVNLADLGYNEQFF.

This chain uses TRBV18 with TRBJ1-1; possible D gene TRBD1, 5 bases. Germline V gives CDR1 KGHSH, CDR2 LQKENI. The CDR3 consists of 13 residues. The germline V and J ends were trimmed by 6 bases and 1 base, with 9 bases remaining between them. The CDR3 coding sequence is TGTGCCAGCTCCCGGGGGACGAACACTGAAGCTTTCTTT. Translation: CASSRGTNTEAFF.

V usage is TRBV10-3 and J usage is TRBJ2-5; 11 nucleotides agree with TRBD2. The CDR3 covers 16 residues. In germline, CDR1 is ENHRY, CDR2 SYGVKD. The V and J ends lost 10 bases and 1 base, in that order; junction bases with no gene match: 11. The CDR3 region has the DNA TGTGCCAGCAGGGCAGGACTAGCGGGCCCCCAAGAGACCCAGTACTTC. It is translated as CASRAGLAGPQETQYF.

The chain joins TRBV28 to TRBJ1-1; TRBD1 is a possible D gene (6 bases). This CDR3 has 13 amino acids. Deletions cut 2 bases from V and 8 bases from J, with 12 bases between. Germline V gene data show CDR1 as MDHEN and CDR2 as SYDVKM. The CDR3 region has the DNA TGTGCCAGCAGTTTAGGGACATTTTTAGAAGCTTTCTTT. Its translation: CASSLGTFLEAFF. Full variable domain (missing parts from reference TRBV28 and TRBJ1-1): DVKVTQSSRYLVKRTGEKVFLECVQDMDHENMFWYRQDPGLGLRLIYFSYDVKMKEKGDIPEGYSVSREKKERFSLILESASTNQTSMYLCASSLGTFLEAFFGQGTRLTVV.

The gene calls are TRBV6-6 and TRBJ1-4; 7 bases match TRBD1. J lost 5 bases, V lost 6 bases, and 6 bases had no gene match. Germline V gene lookup returns CDR1 MNHNY and CDR2 SVGAGI (reference sequence). This CDR3 is built from 14 residues. The CDR3 sequence: CASRLTGLNEKLFF. As DNA, the CDR3 is TGTGCCAGCAGATTGACAGGGCTCAATGAAAAACTGTTTTTT.

In this sample, this clone turned up a few times. One end of the junction varies from germline; a read error may be responsible. V usage is TRBV7-9 and J usage is TRBJ2-7; D possibly corresponds to TRBD2 (6 bases). The CDR3 length is 16 residues. From germline, CDR1 is SEHNR and CDR2 FQNEAQ (reference sequence). CDR3 DNA sequence: TGTTCCAGCAGCCTCATCGGGGGAAACGTTGGCAACGAGCAGTACTTC. Residues: CSSSLIGGNVGNEQYF. The full variable domain, completed using reference TRBV7-9 and TRBJ2-7, is DTGVSQNPRHKITKRGQNVTFRCDPISEHNRLYWYRQTLGQGPEFLTYFQNEAQLEKSRLLSDRFSAERPKGSFSTLEIQRTEQGDSAMYLCSSSLIGGNVGNEQYFGPGTRLTVT.

DNA for the CDR3: TGCGCCAGCAGCCAAGCCCCGACTAGCGGGATCCAGCAGTACTTC. Amino acid sequence: CASSQAPTSGIQQYF. The chain joins TRBV4-1 to TRBJ2-7, with 11 positions matching TRBD2. CDR1 and CDR2 from the germline V gene are MGHRA and YSYEKL. The CDR3 runs 15 residues. V was clipped by 1 base and J by 8 bases; unmatched bases: 7.

This sequence joins TRBV27 and TRBJ2-1; tentatively, D is TRBD2 (6 bases). This CDR3 has 14 residues. Trimming stripped 7 bases from V and 7 bases from J, with 17 bases between. Germline CDR1 is MNHEY and CDR2 is SMNVEV (reference sequence). CDR3 residues: CASTWDLATNEQFF. In DNA form, the CDR3 reads TGTGCCAGCACCTGGGACTTAGCTACAAATGAGCAGTTCTTC.

The gene calls are TRBV1 and TRBJ2-4; the table's D call, TRBD1, was not checked against the DNA. TRBV1 is given as a pseudogene. The CDR3 length is 20 residues. The CDR3 sequence is CTSSLAGTGLLSFAKNIQYF. DNA of the CDR3: TGCACCAGCAGCCTGGCCGGGACAGGGCTTCTATCGTTTGCCAAAAACATTCAGTACTTC.

Turning to this clone: A junction boundary mismatches the germline segment, possibly from a read error. This chain links TRBV2 with TRBJ1-1; a weak D match, TRBD1 (5 bases). Germline V gives CDR1 SNHLY, CDR2 FYNNEI. There are 12 residues in the CDR3. CDR3 region: CVSSKGNTEAFF. The CDR3 nucleotides are TGTGTCAGCAGTAAGGGGAACACTGAGGCTTTCTTT. The variable domain in full, with the rest retrieved from reference TRBV2 and TRBJ1-1, is EPEVTQTPSHQVTQMGQEVILRCVPISNHLYFYWYRQILGQKVEFLVSFYNNEISEKSEIFDDQFSVERPDGSNFTLKIRSTKLEDSAMYFCVSSKGNTEAFFGQGTRLTVV.

The chain employs TRBV2 and TRBJ2-4; tentative D call: TRBD1 (6 bases). The CDR3 has 13 amino acids. Germline CDR1 SNHLY, CDR2 FYNNEI. Trimming left V 6 bases short and J 7 bases short, with 13 bases between. The CDR3 here is CASSPTRGNIQYF. The CDR3 coding sequence is TGTGCCAGCAGCCCAACTAGGGGGAACATTCAGTACTTC.

To note about this clone: This same CDR3 is encoded by further DNA sequences in the sample. In nucleotides, the CDR3 is TGCGCCAGCAGCTTGGGACAGGGCAACTACGAGCAGTACTTC. Its translation: CASSLGQGNYEQYF. The rearrangement links TRBV5-1 to TRBJ2-7; 7 bases agree with TRBD1. The V gene's germline CDR1 is SGHRS and CDR2 YFSETQ. The CDR3 extends over 14 amino acids. V lost 0 bases and J lost 3; bases outside the gene matches: 3.